These T cell receptor beta chains were read from a single sample in a study of cytomegalovirus exposure and HLA in healthy donors. Profiling relied on immunoSEQ multiplex PCR, and the TCRdb table lists in-frame clones only, not all of them. The sample holds about 150,000 clones, about 60% seen once. The material sequenced was PBMCs. Receptors were obtained from a woman aged 60-70 years in good health and CMV-seropositive. Each CDR3 is given with its conserved first and last residue.

J gene | V gene | CDR3 length | CDR3 protein
TRBJ2-1 | TRBV7-2 | 11 | CASRFRVEQFF
TRBJ2-1 | TRBV28 | 17 | CASSAVRTSGMTSEQFF
TRBJ2-2 | TRBV5-1 | 12 | CASSFDTGELFF
TRBJ2-1 | TRBV25-1 | 13 | CAAQGASYNEQFF
TRBJ1-1 | TRBV28 | 13 | CASRERETGTAFF
TRBJ2-7 | TRBV19 | 13 | CASSRGGAYEQYF
TRBJ1-4 | TRBV7-8 | 15 | CASSRDWRRNEKLFF
TRBJ2-1 | TRBV7-9 | 15 | CASSSGQVFWEEQFF
TRBJ2-2 | TRBV28 | 16 | CASSSPDRGSTGELFF
TRBJ2-3 | TRBV29-1 | 16 | CSVDSGEGQGTDTQYF
TRBJ1-1 | TRBV19 | 16 | CASSIGRTVANTEAFF
TRBJ2-2 | TRBV5-5 | 15 | CASSSTRANTGELFF
TRBJ2-2 | TRBV15 | 18 | CATSSPYRSGRAKGELFF
TRBJ1-1 | TRBV18 | 14 | CASSRLVANTEAFF
TRBJ2-5 | TRBV5-1 | 17 | CASSLGVLADVVETQYF
TRBJ1-2 | TRBV5-5 | 14 | CASGRGQADYGYTF
TRBJ2-7 | TRBV19 | 15 | CASSILAGRTYEQYF
TRBJ2-1 | TRBV9 | 17 | CASSVAHLAGGSREVFF
TRBJ2-5 | TRBV7-9 | 15 | CASSSARGYGETQYF
TRBJ2-5 | TRBV18 | 15 | CASSPGTSGTETQYF
- | TRBV2 | 14 | CASSQGGASYEQYF
TRBJ2-1 | TRBV12-5 | 15 | CASGFFSSGDNEQFF
TRBJ1-1 | TRBV7-9 | 14 | CASSFDRVSTEAFF